A selection of T cell receptor beta chains follows, all from one sample in a study of T cells in Graves' hyperthyroidism and ophthalmopathy. MiXCR was run by TCRdb on the multiplex PCR reads, yielding one entry per CDR3 protein. The sample includes approximately 430,000 distinct CDR3 sequences, roughly 14% seen only once; the top ten take around an eighth. The sequencing input was blood. These receptors were collected from a woman between 18 and 29 years old with Graves' hyperthyroidism. CDR3s include the opening cysteine and the closing phenylalanine or tryptophan. Each record gives: J gene, D gene, clone size, CDR3 length, V gene, CDR3 DNA, CDR3 protein. A D gene is named only where the DNA matches it firmly. Clone size is shown for a subset of rows, as once, few, many or a class of expanded clone.

TRBJ1-1,TRBD1,-,13,TRBV19,TGTGCCAGTAAAAACAGGGGGCAGGCTGAAGCTTTCTTT,CASKNRGQAEAFF
TRBJ2-1,TRBD2,once,18,TRBV20-1,TGCAGTGCTAGAGATGGAGCGGGAGGGCCAGGGTTTTACAATGAGCAGTTCTTC,CSARDGAGGPGFYNEQFF
TRBJ2-7,-,many,14,TRBV6-1,TGTGCCAGCAGCCCGGTGACAGGTTGCCACGAGCAGTACTTC,CASSPVTGCHEQYF
TRBJ2-7,-,-,14,TRBV7-9,TGTGCCAGCAGCTTAGCCGTAGGGGGGGGCGAGCAGTACTTC,CASSLAVGGGEQYF
TRBJ2-2,-,many,13,TRBV9,TGTGCCAGCAGCGTAGACAGTACCGGGGAGCTGTTTTTT,CASSVDSTGELFF
TRBJ1-2,-,-,11,TRBV24-1,TGTGCCACCAGCAGGGGAGATGGCTACACCTTC,CATSRGDGYTF
TRBJ2-3,-,-,15,TRBV28,TGTGCCAGCAGTCCCGACTGGACTGGCACAGATACGCAGTATTTT,CASSPDWTGTDTQYF
TRBJ1-2,TRBD1,few,12,TRBV29-1,TGCAGCGCCGGGGACAGTATTAGTGGCTACACCTTC,CSAGDSISGYTF
TRBJ1-6,-,-,18,TRBV28,TGTGCCAGCAGTTTCCCCCCCCACAAGAGCTCCTATAATTCACCCCTCCACTTT,CASSFPPHKSSYNSPLHF
TRBJ2-2,-,-,13,TRBV13,TGTGCCAGCAAAGAGGGTTCCACCGGGGAGCTGTTTTTT,CASKEGSTGELFF